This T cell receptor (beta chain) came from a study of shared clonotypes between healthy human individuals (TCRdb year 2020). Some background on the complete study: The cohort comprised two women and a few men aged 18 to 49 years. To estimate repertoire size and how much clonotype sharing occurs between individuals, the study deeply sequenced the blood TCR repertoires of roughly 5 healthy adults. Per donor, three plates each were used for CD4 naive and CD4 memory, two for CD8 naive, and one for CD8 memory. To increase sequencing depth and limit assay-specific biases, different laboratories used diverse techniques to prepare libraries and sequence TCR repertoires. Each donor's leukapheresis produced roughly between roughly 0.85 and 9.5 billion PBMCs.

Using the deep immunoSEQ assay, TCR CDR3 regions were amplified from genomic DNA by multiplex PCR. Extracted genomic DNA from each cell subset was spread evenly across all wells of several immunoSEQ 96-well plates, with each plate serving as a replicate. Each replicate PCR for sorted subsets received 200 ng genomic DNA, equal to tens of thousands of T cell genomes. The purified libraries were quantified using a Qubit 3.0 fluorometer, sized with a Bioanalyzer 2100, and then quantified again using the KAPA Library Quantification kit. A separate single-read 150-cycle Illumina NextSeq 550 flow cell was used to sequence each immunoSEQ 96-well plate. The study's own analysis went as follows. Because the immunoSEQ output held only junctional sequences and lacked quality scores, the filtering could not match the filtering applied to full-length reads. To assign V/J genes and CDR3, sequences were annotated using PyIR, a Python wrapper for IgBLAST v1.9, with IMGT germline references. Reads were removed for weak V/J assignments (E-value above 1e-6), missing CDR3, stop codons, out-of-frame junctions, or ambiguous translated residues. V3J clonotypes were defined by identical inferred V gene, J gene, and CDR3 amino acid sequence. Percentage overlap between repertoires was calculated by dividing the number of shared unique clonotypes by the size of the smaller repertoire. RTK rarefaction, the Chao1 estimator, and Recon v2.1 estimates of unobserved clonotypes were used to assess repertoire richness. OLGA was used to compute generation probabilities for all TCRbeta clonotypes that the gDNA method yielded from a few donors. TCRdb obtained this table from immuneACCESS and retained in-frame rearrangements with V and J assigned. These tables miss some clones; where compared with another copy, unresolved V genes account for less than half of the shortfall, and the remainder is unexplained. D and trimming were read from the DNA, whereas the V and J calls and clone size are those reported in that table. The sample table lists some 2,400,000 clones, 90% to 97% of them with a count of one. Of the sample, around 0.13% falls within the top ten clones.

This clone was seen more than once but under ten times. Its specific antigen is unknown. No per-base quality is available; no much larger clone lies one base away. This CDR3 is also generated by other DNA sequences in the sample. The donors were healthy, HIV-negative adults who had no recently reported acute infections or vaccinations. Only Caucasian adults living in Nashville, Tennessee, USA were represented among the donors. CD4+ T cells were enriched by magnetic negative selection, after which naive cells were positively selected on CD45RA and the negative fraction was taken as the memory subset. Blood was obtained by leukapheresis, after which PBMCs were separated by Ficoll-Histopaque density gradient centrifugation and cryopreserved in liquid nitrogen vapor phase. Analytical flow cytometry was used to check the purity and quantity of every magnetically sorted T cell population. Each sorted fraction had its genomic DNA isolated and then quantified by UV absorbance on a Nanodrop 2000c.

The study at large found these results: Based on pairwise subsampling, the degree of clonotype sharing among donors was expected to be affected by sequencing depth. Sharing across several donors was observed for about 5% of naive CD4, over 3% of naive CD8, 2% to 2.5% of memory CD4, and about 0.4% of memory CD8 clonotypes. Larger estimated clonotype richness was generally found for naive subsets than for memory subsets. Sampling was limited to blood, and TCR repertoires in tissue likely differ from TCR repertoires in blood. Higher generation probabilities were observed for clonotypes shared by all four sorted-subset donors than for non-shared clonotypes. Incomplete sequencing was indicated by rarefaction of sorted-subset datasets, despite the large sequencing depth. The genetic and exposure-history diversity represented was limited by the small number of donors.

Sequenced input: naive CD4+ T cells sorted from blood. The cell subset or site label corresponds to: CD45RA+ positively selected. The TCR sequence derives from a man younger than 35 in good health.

The DNA sequence is TGTGCCAGCAGTCAGACAGGGAACACCGGGGAGCTGTTTTTT. Its product reads: CASSQTGNTGELFF. The chain is made from TRBV6-5 and TRBJ2-2, with TRBD1 tentatively as D gene (6 bases match). Between the V and J ends, shortened by 5 bases and 1 base respectively, the junction contains 8 bases. Inclusive of the bounding cysteine and phenylalanine, the CDR3 is 14 residues long. CDR3 DNA is the only sequence kept; it has 42 bases, read in frame from the first base. According to the germline V gene, CDR1 reads MNHEY and CDR2 reads SVGAGI.